These T cell receptor beta chains were read from a single sample in a study of T cells after somatic rescue of genetic block. The data were produced by immunoSEQ multiplex PCR, yet TCRdb's version contains in-frame clones alone and is incomplete. Of about 88,000 clones listed, about 87% are singletons. Material for sequencing was peripheral blood mononuclear cells (PBMCs). These receptors all stem from a woman between 18 and 29 years old. Each CDR3 is given with its conserved first and last residue. D genes are given only for firm matches. Expanded clones are given a class, and other clones once, few, many or no size at all.

V gene	clone size	D gene	CDR3 length	J gene	CDR3 DNA	CDR3 protein
TRBV6-1	NA	NA	11	TRBJ1-1	TGTGCCAGCAGTTGGGGCACTGAAGCTTTCTTT	CASSWGTEAFF
TRBV6-5	NA	NA	13	TRBJ1-4	TGTGCCAGCAGCCTACGTTTTTATGAAAAACTGTTTTTT	CASSLRFYEKLFF
TRBV28	NA	NA	15	TRBJ1-1	TGTGCCAGCAGTTTGGGTAGGGCCGTGAACACTGAAGCTTTCTTT	CASSLGRAVNTEAFF
TRBV11-2	once	NA	12	TRBJ2-7	TGTGCCAGCAGGGGACGCTTCTACGAGCAGTACTTC	CASRGRFYEQYF
TRBV7-6	NA	NA	15	TRBJ2-1	TGTGCCAGCAGCTTATGGGAGGACTCCTACAATGAGCAGTTCTTC	CASSLWEDSYNEQFF
TRBV7-2	NA	NA	14	TRBJ1-4	TGTGCCAGCAGCTCGGGACTCATCAAGGAAAAACTGTTTTTT	CASSSGLIKEKLFF
TRBV5-6	NA	TRBD2	15	TRBJ2-7	TGTGCCAGCAGCCAGGGACTAGCGGGAGTACACGAGCAGTACTTC	CASSQGLAGVHEQYF
TRBV6-4	few	TRBD2	15	TRBJ2-1	TGTGCCAGCAGTGACCAAGCGGGAGGTAACAATGAGCAGTTCTTC	CASSDQAGGNNEQFF
TRBV28	NA	NA	13	TRBJ2-7	TGTGCCACCGAGGGGGTCACTACGGGCGAGCAGTACTTC	CATEGVTTGEQYF
TRBV5-5	once	NA	16	TRBJ2-5	TGTGCCAGCAGCTCTTCTCGCGGGTCCCTCCAAGAGACCCAGTACTTC	CASSSSRGSLQETQYF